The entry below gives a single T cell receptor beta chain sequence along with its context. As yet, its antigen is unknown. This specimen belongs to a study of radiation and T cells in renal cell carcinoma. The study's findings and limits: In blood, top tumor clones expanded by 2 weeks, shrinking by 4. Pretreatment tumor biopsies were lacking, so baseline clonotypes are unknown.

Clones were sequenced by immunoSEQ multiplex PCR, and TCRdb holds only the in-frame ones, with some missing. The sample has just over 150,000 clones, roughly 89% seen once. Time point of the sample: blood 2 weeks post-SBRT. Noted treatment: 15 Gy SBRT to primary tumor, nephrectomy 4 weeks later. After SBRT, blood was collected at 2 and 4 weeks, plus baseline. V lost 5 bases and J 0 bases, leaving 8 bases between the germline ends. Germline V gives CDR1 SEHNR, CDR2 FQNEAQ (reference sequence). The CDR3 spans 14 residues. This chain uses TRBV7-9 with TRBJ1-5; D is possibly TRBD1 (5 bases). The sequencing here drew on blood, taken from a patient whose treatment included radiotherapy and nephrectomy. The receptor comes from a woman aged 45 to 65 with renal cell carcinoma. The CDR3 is CASSRDHSNQPQHF. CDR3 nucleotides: TGTGCCAGCAGCCGGGACCATAGCAATCAGCCCCAGCATTTT.